This T cell receptor (beta chain) is from a study of cytomegalovirus exposure and HLA in healthy donors. This clone occurred a few times. Its antigen is currently unknown. Findings of the study overall: Association of a missense DCLRE1C variant with TCR beta V- and J-gene trimming was reported in a later analysis. In an earlier analysis, about 87% or about 30%: the productive usage of most TCR beta V segments.

V was clipped by 4 bases and J by 0 bases; unmatched bases: 6. This CDR3 spans 17 amino acids. Germline CDR1 reads LNHDA; CDR2 reads SQIVND (reference sequence). The PCR used 60 Vbeta and 13 Jbeta primers. Sequenced by immunoSEQ multiplex PCR; TCRdb stores in-frame clones only, minus some. The top ten clones hold 0.9% to 1.2% of a sample with about 190,000 clones, about 85% of them seen once. The V call is TRBV19, the J call TRBJ2-6, with TRBD1 matching 7 bases. Sequenced material: PBMCs. The sequence was obtained from a boy younger than 10 in good health and CMV-seronegative. CDR3: CASSNPGQTSGANVLTF. CDR3 nucleotide sequence: TGTGCCAGTAGTAACCCGGGACAGACCTCTGGGGCCAACGTCCTGACTTTC.